The source of this T cell receptor (beta chain) is a study of cytomegalovirus exposure and HLA in healthy donors. Study-wide context: Later, an analysis reported that the 95 to 150 validation repertoires had used the same platform as the approximately 720 first-cohort repertoires.

Looked up from germline, CDR1 is SGHDT and CDR2 is YYEEEE. The CDR3 totals 15 residues. V gave up 0 bases and J gave up 7 bases; unmatched junction bases: 9. The repertoire was sequenced with immunoSEQ multiplex PCR; TCRdb's copy has only in-frame clones and lacks some. The sample shows about 260,000 clones, roughly 87% of them seen only once. The donors were members of the validation cohort comprising some 130 subjects, separate from the approximately 630-subject first cohort. Whole-study findings and limits: According to a later analysis, TCR clusters from the first cohort tended to co-occur in the approximately 130 validation repertoires. Diagnosis of cytomegalovirus status made by the classifier reportedly showed high specificity and sensitivity.

As regards this clone: Its specificity is not known.

The chain joins TRBV5-6 to TRBJ2-5, with 7 bases aligning to TRBD2. The TCR was taken from a woman between 25 and 40 years old in good health and CMV-seronegative. Sequencing was done on a sample of PBMCs. The CDR3 region is CASSLVAGEVGTQYF. The CDR3 DNA reads as TGTGCCAGCAGCTTGGTTGCGGGGGAAGTGGGGACCCAGTACTTC.